A single sample gave rise to the 24 T cell receptor beta chains below, sequenced in a study of CD8+ T cells in alopecia areata. As the sequencing template, cDNA was produced by extracting RNA and reverse transcribing it. TCRdb keeps only in-frame clones here, not all; method: immunoSEQ multiplex PCR. The table includes about 200,000 clones, roughly 50% detected once. Sequences were obtained from CD8+ T cells sorted from blood. The receptors shown here come from a human donor in good health.

This rearrangement joins TRBV30 to TRBJ2-7; tentatively, D is TRBD1 or TRBD2 (6 bases each). Deletions cut 0 bases from V and 5 bases from J, with 8 bases between. The CDR3 is 12 amino acids. The germline gives CDR1 GTSNPN, CDR2 SVGIG (reference sequence). CDR3 DNA: TGTGCCTGGAGTGTAGGGGGGCACGAGCAGTACTTC. Protein sequence: CAWSVGGHEQYF.

The V and J genes are TRBV29-1 and TRBJ1-2, with 8 bases aligning to TRBD1. V shed 7 bases, J shed 8 bases, and the junction held 15 bases outside the gene matches. The CDR3 contains 14 residues. The germline gives CDR1 SQVTM, CDR2 ANQGSEA. The CDR3 DNA is TGCAGCGCCCCGTGGTCAGGGGGCCTAGGCGGCTACACCTTC. Translated: CSAPWSGGLGGYTF.

The chain recombines TRBV7-9 with TRBJ1-2; D call uncertain. V dropped 1 base and J dropped 8 bases, with 8 bases sitting between them. CDR3 length: 12 amino acids. CDR1 is SEHNR, CDR2 FQNEAQ, per germline (reference sequence). CDR3 coding DNA: TGTGCCAGCAGCTTAGGGGCCAAAGGCTACACCTTC. It encodes CASSLGAKGYTF.

The chain couples TRBV15 to TRBJ1-5; D remains ambiguous. V was pared by 2 bases and J by 5 bases, with 7 bases between. This CDR3 contains 13 residues. CDR1 and CDR2 from the germline V gene are LNHNV and YYDKDF (reference sequence). CDR3 residues: CATSRQYYQPQHF. CDR3 DNA: TGTGCCACCAGCAGACAGTATTATCAGCCCCAGCATTTT.

The chain links TRBV2 to TRBJ2-7, with 13 positions matching TRBD2. V gave up 5 bases and J gave up 2 bases; unmatched junction bases: 6. The CDR3 contains 16 residues. The germline gives CDR1 SNHLY, CDR2 FYNNEI. Here the CDR3 reads CASSLPTSGGPYEQYF. The CDR3 bases are TGTGCCAGCAGTTTACCGACTAGCGGGGGGCCCTACGAGCAGTACTTC.

The V gene is TRBV5-4, the J gene TRBJ2-5, with D possibly being TRBD1 (6 bases). This CDR3 contains 13 residues. In germline, CDR1 is SGHNT, CDR2 YYREEE (reference sequence). The ends were cut back, 4 bases at V and 5 bases at J, with 12 bases in the middle. The CDR3 sequence: CASSLQGSETQYF. The CDR3 DNA sequence: TGTGCCAGCAGCCTACAGGGAAGCGAGACCCAGTACTTC.

The CDR3: CSVEATSGVSYEQYF. The CDR3 nucleotides are TGCAGCGTTGAAGCGACTAGCGGGGTCTCCTACGAGCAGTACTTC. The genes are TRBV29-1 and TRBJ2-7; 11 bases fit TRBD2. Germline CDR1 SQVTM, CDR2 ANQGSEA. This CDR3 region has 15 residues. J lost 0 bases, V lost 1 base, and 2 bases had no gene match.

The table lists this clone with a few counts. The CDR3 loop reads CASTAALGEETQYF. The CDR3 nucleotides read TGCGCCAGCACCGCAGCGCTTGGGGAGGAGACCCAGTACTTC. The chain carries TRBV4-1 and TRBJ2-5, with a weak D call TRBD2 (5 bases). Germline assignment: CDR1 MGHRA and CDR2 YSYEKL. The CDR3 contains 14 residues. V was shortened by 7 bases and J by 5 bases, with 17 bases between the two germline ends.

This clone has just a few counts. V gene TRBV2 combines with J gene TRBJ2-7; D perhaps matches TRBD2 (6 bases). The ends were cut back, 3 bases at V and 2 bases at J, with 11 bases in the middle. CDR1 and CDR2 (germline): SNHLY, FYNNEI. CDR3 length: 14 residues. CDR3 amino acids: CASSERGFPYEQYF. CDR3 in DNA: TGTGCCAGCAGTGAGCGGGGATTCCCCTACGAGCAGTACTTC.

This clone was detected a few times. The chain combines TRBV7-9 with TRBJ2-7, with D possibly matching TRBD2 (7 bases). Germline CDR1 and CDR2: SEHNR and FQNEAQ (reference sequence). The ends were cut back, 7 bases at V and 2 bases at J, with 27 bases in the middle. The CDR3 runs 18 residues. CDR3 DNA: TGTGCCAGCAACTCGATTGAAACCGGGGGGCCTGATCCCTACGAGCAGTACTTC. This codes for CASNSIETGGPDPYEQYF.

V gene TRBV27 combines with J gene TRBJ1-1; D remains ambiguous. The CDR3 sequence is 14 residues long. The germline V gene encodes CDR1 MNHEY and CDR2 SMNVEV (reference sequence). V was clipped by 7 bases and J by 1 base, with 13 bases between them. CDR3 sequence: CASMLLSENTEAFF. CDR3 coding DNA: TGTGCCAGCATGCTCCTTAGCGAGAACACTGAAGCTTTCTTT.

This rearrangement joins TRBV5-6 to TRBJ2-2, with no clear D. Germline CDR1 is SGHDT and CDR2 is YYEEEE. The CDR3 sequence is 14 residues long. The germline V and J ends were trimmed by 1 base and 1 base, with 5 bases remaining between them. The CDR3 region is CASSLSRNTGELFF. Written as DNA, the CDR3 is TGTGCCAGCAGCTTGTCCCGGAACACCGGGGAGCTGTTTTTT. Full variable domain (missing parts from reference TRBV5-6 and TRBJ2-2): DAGVTQSPTHLIKTRGQQVTLRCSPKSGHDTVSWYQQALGQGPQFIFQYYEEEERQRGNFPDRFSGHQFPNYSSELNVNALLLGDSALYLCASSLSRNTGELFFGEGSRLTVL.

This chain connects TRBV7-9 to TRBJ1-1; D ambiguous. V lost 1 base and J 0 bases, leaving 12 bases between the germline ends. Germline V gives CDR1 SEHNR, CDR2 FQNEAQ (reference sequence). The CDR3 loop spans 16 amino acids. The CDR3 reads CASSLDPKGMNTEAFF. The CDR3 DNA follows: TGTGCCAGCAGCTTAGATCCCAAAGGAATGAACACTGAAGCTTTCTTT.

V and J are TRBV2 and TRBJ2-3; D perhaps matches TRBD2 (5 bases). The CDR3 is made up of 15 amino acids. Germline lookup yields CDR1 SNHLY and CDR2 FYNNEI. Trimming stripped 4 bases from V and 1 base from J, with 12 bases between. The CDR3 reads CASSAGDGGTDTQYF. Here the CDR3 DNA reads TGTGCCAGCAGTGCCGGGGATGGTGGCACAGATACGCAGTATTTT.

The chain carries TRBV14 and TRBJ2-7; D is uncertain. The CDR3 consists of 13 residues. Trimming took off 0 bases at V and 3 bases at J, with 6 bases between the two ends. Germline V gene lookup returns CDR1 SGHDN and CDR2 FVKESK. The CDR3 bases are TGTGCCAGCAGCCAAGAATCCCGCTACGAGCAGTACTTC. It encodes CASSQESRYEQYF.

This clone was counted many times. The rearrangement uses TRBV11-1 and TRBJ2-1; 9 nucleotides agree with TRBD1. Germline values: CDR1 SGHAT, CDR2 FQDESV (reference sequence). CDR3 length equals 14 residues. The trim removed 6 bases at V and 5 bases at J, leaving 5 bases unmatched. The CDR3 sequence is CASSLGQGHNEQFF. The CDR3, as DNA: TGTGCCAGCAGTTTGGGACAGGGTCACAATGAGCAGTTCTTC.

The rearrangement links TRBV7-6 to TRBJ2-1, with unresolved D. CDR1 is SGHVS and CDR2 is FNYEAQ in the germline V gene. V was shortened by 4 bases and J by 3 bases, with 7 bases between the two germline ends. This CDR3 comprises 13 residues. CDR3 protein: CASSSPGYNEQFF. DNA for the CDR3: TGTGCCAGCAGCTCCCCCGGCTACAATGAGCAGTTCTTC.

The V gene is TRBV6-5, the J gene TRBJ2-1; D remains unclear. The length of the CDR3 is 14 residues. Trimming stripped 2 bases from V and 6 bases from J, with 11 bases between. CDR1 is MNHEY, CDR2 SVGAGI, per germline. The CDR3 nucleotides are TGTGCCAGCAGTTACCCGGGTCTGATCAATGAGCAGTTCTTC. Amino acids: CASSYPGLINEQFF.

CDR3 protein: CASSLVGGMNTEAFF. DNA for the CDR3: TGTGCCAGCAGCCTAGTAGGGGGGATGAACACTGAAGCTTTCTTT. The rearrangement uses TRBV13 and TRBJ1-1; TRBD1 might be the D (6 bases). V lost 5 bases to trimming and J lost 0 bases, with 13 bases between them. The CDR3 totals 15 residues. Germline CDR1 PRHDT, CDR2 FYEKMQ (reference sequence).

This clone was found a few times. This sequence joins TRBV25-1 and TRBJ2-1; D possibly corresponds to TRBD1 (6 bases). From germline, CDR1 is MGHDK and CDR2 SYGVNS. The CDR3 spans 17 residues. V was clipped by 9 bases and J by 0 bases, with 21 bases between them. Written as DNA, the CDR3 is TGTGCCAGTTCACCCAAAAGGACAGCCAGCTCCTACAATGAGCAGTTCTTC. The encoded protein is CASSPKRTASSYNEQFF.

The chain has TRBV5-4 and TRBJ2-7; possibly TRBD1 or TRBD2 for D (5 bases each). From germline, CDR1 is SGHNT and CDR2 YYREEE (reference sequence). Trimming removed 3 bases at V and 2 bases at J, with 12 bases between. The CDR3 runs to 14 residues. DNA for the CDR3: TGTGCCAGCAGCTCTGGGGGACCAGCCTACGAGCAGTACTTC. Its protein product is CASSSGGPAYEQYF.

About this clone: A read error may account for a junction end that differs from germline. The gene calls are TRBV7-9 and TRBJ1-2; TRBD1 aligns across 8 bases. CDR3 length: 15 residues. Germline V lookup: CDR1 SEHNR, CDR2 FQNEAQ (reference sequence). CDR3 sequence reads: CASSLALLTTGDILF. The DNA for the CDR3 is TGTGCCAGCAGCTTAGCGTTACTCACGACAGGGGATATCCTCTTC.

This clone was recorded once. V is TRBV2 and J is TRBJ2-7, with D unresolved. CDR1 is SNHLY and CDR2 is FYNNEI in the germline V gene. This CDR3 comprises 14 residues. Trimming left V 2 bases short and J 5 bases short, with 13 bases between. The CDR3 sequence is CASSETSSTNEQYF. The CDR3 DNA is TGTGCCAGCAGTGAAACGAGTAGCACTAACGAGCAGTACTTC.

The table lists this clone with a few counts. The chain uses TRBV5-1 and TRBJ2-7; tentative D call: TRBD2 (7 bases). The germline V gene encodes CDR1 SGHRS and CDR2 YFSETQ. The V end lost 4 bases, the J end lost 6 bases, and 11 bases lay between the germline ends. This CDR3 is 12 amino acids long. The CDR3 spells CASSPGGAEQYF. The CDR3 DNA sequence: TGCGCCAGCAGCCCTGGGGGGGCCGAGCAGTACTTC.